This record looks at one T cell receptor beta chain sequence and its context. Its antigen is currently unknown. V was trimmed by 4 bases and J by 5 bases, leaving 21 bases between them. CDR1 is DFQATT, CDR2 SNEGSKA, per germline (reference sequence). The CDR3 spans 16 residues. TCRdb called the 5' RACE reads again in MiXCR, with one record for every CDR3 protein. Of 500,000 or so distinct CDR3 sequences detected, 11% to 15% appear once; the ten largest clones hold about 0.52%. These data belong to a study of identical twins. Healthy Caucasians, and only they, were the donors. Study findings and constraints: The conclusions drew on cross-sectional statistical analysis instead of tracking the same donors. In cord blood, abundant beta clonotypes had fewer insertions; memory showed no trend.

These data were also filed under a second study, of yellow fever vaccine responses in identical twins. That investigation notes: Vaccine-induced T cell responses in twins were reportedly observed to appear partly convergent, partly personalized.

The sample was CD4+ T cells sorted from blood. This clonotype was obtained from a woman aged 18 to 35 in good health. The V and J genes are TRBV20-1 and TRBJ2-1; D is perhaps TRBD2 (6 bases). The CDR3 sequence is CSATLISSGTNNEQFF. CDR3 in DNA: TGCAGTGCTACCTTGATTAGTAGCGGTACAAACAATGAGCAGTTCTTC.